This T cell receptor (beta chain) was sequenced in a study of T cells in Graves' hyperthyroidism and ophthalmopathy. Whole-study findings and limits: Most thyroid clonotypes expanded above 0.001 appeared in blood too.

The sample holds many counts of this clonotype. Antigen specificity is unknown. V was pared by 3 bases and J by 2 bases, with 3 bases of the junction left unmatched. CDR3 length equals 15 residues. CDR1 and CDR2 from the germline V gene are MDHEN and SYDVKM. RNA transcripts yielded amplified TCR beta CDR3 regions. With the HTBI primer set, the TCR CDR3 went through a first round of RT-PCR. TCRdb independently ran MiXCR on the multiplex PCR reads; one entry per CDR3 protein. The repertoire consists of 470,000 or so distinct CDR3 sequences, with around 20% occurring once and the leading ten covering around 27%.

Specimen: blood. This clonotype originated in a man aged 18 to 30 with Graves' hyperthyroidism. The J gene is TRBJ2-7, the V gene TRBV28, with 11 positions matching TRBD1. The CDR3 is CASSLGGQGAYEQYF. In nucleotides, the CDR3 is TGTGCCAGCAGTTTGGGGGGACAGGGGGCCTACGAGCAGTACTTC.